The 2 T cell receptor beta chains in this list originate from one sample, sequenced in a study of vaccination effects on CD4 cells after COVID-19. Having been cultured for approximately ten days, the cells underwent CD4+ T cell isolation. The antigens these receptors bind are not known. Produced via immunoSEQ multiplex PCR; TCRdb's table is partial and in-frame only. The sample includes some 40,000 clones, about 81% seen only once; the top ten take 2.9%. The starting material was CD4+ T cells from PBMCs cultured without peptide, obtained before COVID-19 vaccination. The origin of the receptors is a human donor who received a COVID-19 vaccine.

DNA of the CDR3: TGTGCCAGCACGGGGGTGAGCTCCTACGAGCAGTACGTC. Amino acids: CASTGVSSYEQYV. This chain uses TRBV6-5 with TRBJ2-7, with D possibly being TRBD2 (6 bases). The CDR3 sequence is 13 residues long. Germline V lookup: CDR1 MNHEY, CDR2 SVGAGI. The ends were cut back, 7 bases at V and 0 bases at J, with 10 bases in the middle.

The J gene is TRBJ2-6, the V gene TRBV11-2; possibly TRBD2 for D (6 bases). Germline V CDR1 and CDR2: SGHAT, FQNNGV. CDR3 size: 13 residues. The V and J ends lost 8 bases and 4 bases respectively, with 9 bases between them. The CDR3 protein is CASSRGGANVLTF. CDR3 nucleotides: TGTGCCAGCTCCCGGGGGGGGGCCAACGTCCTGACTTTC.